The source of this TCR beta chain is a study of immune evolution from preneoplasia to lung adenocarcinoma. Per germline, CDR1 SGHVS and CDR2 FQNEAQ. The CDR3 has 19 amino acids. V shed 5 bases and J 1 base; nucleotides not matched to a gene: 12. TCRdb's copy holds only in-frame clones and misses some; the assay was immunoSEQ multiplex PCR. The sample carries under 6,000 clones, 80% to 90% recorded once. Sequencing was done on a sample of FFPE atypical adenomatous hyperplasia tissue from the lung. Subset here: atypical adenomatous hyperplasia (AAH), lung preneoplasia. The chain employs TRBV7-8 and TRBJ2-7, with 15 bases lining up with TRBD2. This receptor was obtained from a person aged 65-85 years with lung adenocarcinoma. The CDR3: CASSMSTGTSGRRSYEQYF. The CDR3 DNA reads as TGTGCCAGCAGCATGTCCACCGGGACTAGCGGGAGGAGGTCCTACGAGCAGTACTTC.